This T cell receptor (beta chain) stems from a study of shared clonotypes between healthy human individuals (TCRdb year 2020). At the level of the whole study: The cohort included a few men and a couple of women between 18 and 49 years of age. For each donor, CD4 naive and CD4 memory were each given three plates, CD8 naive was given two plates, and CD8 memory was given one plate. To estimate repertoire size and how much clonotypes are shared between individuals, the study performed deep sequencing of blood TCR repertoires from 4 to 6 healthy adults. Libraries were prepared and TCR repertoires were sequenced by different laboratories using diverse techniques, in order to increase sequencing depth and limit assay-specific biases. Each donor's leukapheresis produced roughly between roughly 0.85 and 9.5 billion PBMCs. What the work shows at the level of the full study, not this receptor alone: Rarefaction of sorted-subset datasets indicated incomplete sequencing despite the large sequencing depth. Because the study included only a small number of donors, the genetic and exposure-history diversity represented was limited. Compared with non-shared clonotypes, the clonotypes found in all four sorted-subset donors had higher generation probabilities. Naive subsets generally had larger estimated clonotype richness than memory subsets. When a few donors were compared, the shared fraction of clonotypes was around 4.6% for naive CD4, about 4% for naive CD8, 2.3% for memory CD4, and around 0.4% for memory CD8. Sampling was restricted to blood, and TCR repertoires in tissues likely differ from the TCR repertoires found in blood. Pairwise subsampling indicated that sequencing depth was expected to affect the degree of clonotype sharing among donors.

Concerning this clone: The specificity of this receptor is unknown. Qualities for individual bases were not recorded, and no much larger clone is one base off.

TCR CDR3 regions were amplified from genomic DNA by multiplex PCR using the deep immunoSEQ assay. Extracted genomic DNA from each cell subset was spread evenly across all wells of several immunoSEQ 96-well plates, with each plate serving as a replicate. For sorted subsets, each replicate PCR was loaded with roughly 0.2 ug genomic DNA, equivalent to 25,000 to 35,000 T cell genomes. Purified libraries were quantified with a Qubit 3.0 fluorometer, sized on a Bioanalyzer 2100, and re-quantified with the KAPA Library Quantification kit. Each immunoSEQ 96-well plate was sequenced on its own single-read 150-cycle Illumina NextSeq 550 flow cell. The original pipeline was this. Because the immunoSEQ output held only junctional sequences and lacked quality scores, the filtering could not match the filtering applied to full-length reads. Sequences were annotated with PyIR, a Python wrapper for IgBLAST v1.9, and V/J genes and CDR3 were assigned using IMGT germline references. Reads with weak V/J assignments (E-value above 1e-6), missing CDR3, stop codons, out-of-frame junctions, or ambiguous translated residues were removed. V3J clonotypes were defined as sequences sharing the same inferred V gene, J gene, and CDR3 amino acid sequence. The percentage overlap between two repertoires was calculated by dividing the number of shared unique clonotypes by the size of the smaller repertoire. Three approaches were used to assess repertoire richness: RTK rarefaction, the Chao1 estimator, and Recon v2.1 estimates of unobserved clonotypes. OLGA was used to compute generation probabilities for all TCRbeta clonotypes that the gDNA method yielded from several donors. The clones in this table, taken by TCRdb from immuneACCESS, are in-frame only. Not every clone is retained; where verified, under half of the shortfall comes from an unresolved V gene, and the cause of the rest is unknown. D and trimming were read from the DNA, whereas the V and J calls and clone size are those reported in that table. A total of approximately 530,000 clones appear in this sample, roughly 95% of them only once. The top ten clonotypes cover about 0.064% of the sample.

V and J lose 4 bases and 7 bases, and a span of 10 bases separates them. CDR1 and CDR2 are drawn from the germline V gene: SGHTS, YDEGEE. The CDR3, cysteine through phenylalanine, is 12 amino acids long. The only DNA kept is the CDR3, 36 bases in frame from the first base. The donors were healthy, HIV-negative adults who had no recently reported acute infections or vaccinations. Every donor was a Caucasian adult living in Nashville, Tennessee, USA. CD4+ T cells were enriched by magnetic negative selection, after which naive cells were positively selected on CD45RA and the negative fraction was taken as the memory subset. After blood collection by leukapheresis, PBMCs were isolated using Ficoll-Histopaque density gradient centrifugation and then cryopreserved in the vapor phase of liquid nitrogen. Analytical flow cytometry was used to check the purity and quantity of each magnetically sorted T cell population. From each sorted fraction, genomic DNA was isolated and quantified by UV absorbance on a Nanodrop 2000c.

This receptor was obtained from a woman in her 30s in good health. Sequences were obtained from naive CD4+ T cells sorted from blood. According to the study, the label for this sample's cell subset or site signals: CD45RA+ positively selected. This receptor chain uses TRBV5-8 and TRBJ2-3, with TRBD2 tentatively as D gene (6 bases match). The CDR3 corresponds to CASSGGWNTQYF. The DNA is TGTGCCAGCAGCGGAGGGTGGAATACGCAGTATTTT.